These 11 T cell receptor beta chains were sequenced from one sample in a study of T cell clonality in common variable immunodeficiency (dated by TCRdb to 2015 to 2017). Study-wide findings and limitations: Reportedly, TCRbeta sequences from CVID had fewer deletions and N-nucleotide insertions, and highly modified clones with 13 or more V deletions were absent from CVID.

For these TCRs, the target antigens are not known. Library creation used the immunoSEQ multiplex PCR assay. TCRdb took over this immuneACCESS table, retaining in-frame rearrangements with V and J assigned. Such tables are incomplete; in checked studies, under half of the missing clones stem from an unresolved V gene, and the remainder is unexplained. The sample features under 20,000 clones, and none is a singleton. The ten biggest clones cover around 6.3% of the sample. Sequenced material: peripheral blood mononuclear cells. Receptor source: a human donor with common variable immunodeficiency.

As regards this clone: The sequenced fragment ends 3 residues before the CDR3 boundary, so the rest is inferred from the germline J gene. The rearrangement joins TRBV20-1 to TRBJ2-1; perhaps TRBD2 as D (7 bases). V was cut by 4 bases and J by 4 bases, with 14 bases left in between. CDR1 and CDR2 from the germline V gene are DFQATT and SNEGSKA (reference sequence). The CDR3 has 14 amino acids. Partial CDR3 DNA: TGCAGTGCTAAGGAGGCGGGGGCATACAATGAG. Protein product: CSAKEAGAYNE. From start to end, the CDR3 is CSAKEAGAYNEQFF.

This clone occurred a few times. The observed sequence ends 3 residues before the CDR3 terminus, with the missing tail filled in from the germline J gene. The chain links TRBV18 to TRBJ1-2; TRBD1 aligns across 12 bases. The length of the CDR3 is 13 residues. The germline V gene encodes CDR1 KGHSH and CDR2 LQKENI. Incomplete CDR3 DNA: TGTGCCAGCTCCCAGGGACAGGGGGCAGGC. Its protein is CASSQGQGAG. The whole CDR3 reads CASSQGQGAGYTF.

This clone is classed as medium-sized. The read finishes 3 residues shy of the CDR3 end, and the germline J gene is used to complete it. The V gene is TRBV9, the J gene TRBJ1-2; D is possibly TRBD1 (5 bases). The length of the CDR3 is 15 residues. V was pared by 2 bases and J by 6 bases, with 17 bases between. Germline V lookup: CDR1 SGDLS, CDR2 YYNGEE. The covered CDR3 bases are TGTGCCAGCAGCGTCGAGGGGCAGGGCCGGGATGGC. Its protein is CASSVEGQGRDG. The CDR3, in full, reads CASSVEGQGRDGYTF.

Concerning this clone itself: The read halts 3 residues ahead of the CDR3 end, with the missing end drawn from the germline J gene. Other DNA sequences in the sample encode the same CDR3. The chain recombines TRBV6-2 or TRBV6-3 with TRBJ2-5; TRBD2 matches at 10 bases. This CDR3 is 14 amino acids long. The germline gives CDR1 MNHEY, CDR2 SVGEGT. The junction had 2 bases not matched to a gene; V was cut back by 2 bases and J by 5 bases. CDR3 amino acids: CASSYLTSGETQYF. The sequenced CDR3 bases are TGTGCCAGCAGTTACCTGACTAGCGGGGAGACC.

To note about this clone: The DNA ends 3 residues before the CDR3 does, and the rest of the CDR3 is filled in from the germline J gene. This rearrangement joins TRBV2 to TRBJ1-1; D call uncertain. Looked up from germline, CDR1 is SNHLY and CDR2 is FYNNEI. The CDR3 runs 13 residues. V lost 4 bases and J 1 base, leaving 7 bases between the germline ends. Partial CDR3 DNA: TGTGCCAGCAGTGTACTGAAGAACACTGAA. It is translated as CASSVLKNTE. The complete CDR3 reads CASSVLKNTEAFF.

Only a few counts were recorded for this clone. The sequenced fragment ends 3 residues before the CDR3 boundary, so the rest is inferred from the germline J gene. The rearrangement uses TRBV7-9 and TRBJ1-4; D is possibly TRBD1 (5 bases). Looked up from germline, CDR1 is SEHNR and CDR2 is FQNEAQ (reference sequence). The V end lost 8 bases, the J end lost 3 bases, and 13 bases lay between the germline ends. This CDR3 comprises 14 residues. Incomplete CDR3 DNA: TGTGCCAGCCTTCAGGGAGGTGCTAATGAAAAA. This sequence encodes CASLQGGANEK. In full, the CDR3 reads CASLQGGANEKLFF.

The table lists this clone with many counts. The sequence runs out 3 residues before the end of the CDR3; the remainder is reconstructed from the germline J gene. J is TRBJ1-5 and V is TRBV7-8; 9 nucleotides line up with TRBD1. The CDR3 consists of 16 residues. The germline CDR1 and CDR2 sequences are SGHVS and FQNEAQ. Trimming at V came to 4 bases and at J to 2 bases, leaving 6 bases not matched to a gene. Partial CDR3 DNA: TGTGCCAGCAGCTCGTCCCGGGACAGGGGCAATCAGCCC. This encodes CASSSSRDRGNQP. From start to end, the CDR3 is CASSSSRDRGNQPQHF.

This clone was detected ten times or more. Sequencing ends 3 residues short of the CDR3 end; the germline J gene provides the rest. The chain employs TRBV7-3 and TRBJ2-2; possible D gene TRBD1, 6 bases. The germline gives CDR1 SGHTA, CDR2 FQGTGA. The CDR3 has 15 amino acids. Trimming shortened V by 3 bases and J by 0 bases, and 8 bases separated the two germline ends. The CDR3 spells CASSLSGANTGELFF. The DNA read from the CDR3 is TGTGCCAGCAGCTTGTCAGGGGCGAACACCGGGGAG.

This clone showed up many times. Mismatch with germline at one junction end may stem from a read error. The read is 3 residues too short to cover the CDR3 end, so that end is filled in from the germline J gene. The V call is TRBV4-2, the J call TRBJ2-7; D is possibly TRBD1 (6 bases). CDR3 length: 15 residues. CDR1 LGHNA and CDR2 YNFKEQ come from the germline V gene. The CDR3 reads CASSQDLQGPYEQYF. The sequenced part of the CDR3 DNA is TGCGCCAGCAGCCAAGACCTCCAGGGGCCCTACGAG.

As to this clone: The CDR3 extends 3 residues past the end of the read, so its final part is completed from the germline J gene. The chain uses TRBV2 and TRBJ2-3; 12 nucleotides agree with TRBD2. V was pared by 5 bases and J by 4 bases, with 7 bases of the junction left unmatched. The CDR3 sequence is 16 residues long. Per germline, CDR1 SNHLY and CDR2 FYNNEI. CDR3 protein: CASSQGLAGKADTQYF. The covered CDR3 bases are TGTGCCAGCAGTCAAGGACTAGCGGGAAAGGCAGATACG.

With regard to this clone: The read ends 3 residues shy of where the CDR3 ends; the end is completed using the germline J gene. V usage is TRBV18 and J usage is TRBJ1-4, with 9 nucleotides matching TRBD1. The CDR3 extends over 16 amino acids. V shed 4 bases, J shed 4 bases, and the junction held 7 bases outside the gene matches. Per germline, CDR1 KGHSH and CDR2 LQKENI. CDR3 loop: CASSRLPGQGNEKLFF. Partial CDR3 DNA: TGTGCCAGCTCACGATTACCGGGACAGGGTAATGAAAAA.